Listed below are T cell receptor beta chains from one sample, sequenced in a study of early T cells in non-severe SARS-CoV-2 infection. Each CDR3 protein is one row after TCRdb ran MiXCR on the 5' RACE reads. Of 64,000 or so distinct CDR3 sequences listed, approximately 10% were seen once; the top ten hold about 2.8%. Specimen: whole blood, collected at baseline. These receptors all stem from an adult who was a healthcare worker with PCR-confirmed SARS-CoV-2 infection or an uninfected control (not recorded which). Both conserved end residues are part of each CDR3. A D gene is named only where the DNA matches it firmly. Where a row states a size, it is once, few, many or the class of an expanded clone; other rows omit it.

J: TRBJ1-1; D: NA; V: TRBV11-2; size: many; CDR3: CASSLEAAIGTEAFF; DNA: TGTGCCAGCAGCTTAGAAGCGGCAATTGGCACTGAAGCTTTCTTT
J: TRBJ1-6; D: NA; V: TRBV28; size: NA; CDR3: CASRDPNSPLHF; DNA: TGTGCCAGCAGAGATCCCAATTCACCCCTCCACTTT
J: TRBJ1-1; D: NA; V: TRBV12-3/TRBV12-4; size: NA; CDR3: CASRNLAGNTEAFF; DNA: TGTGCCAGCCGCAACCTAGCCGGGAACACTGAAGCTTTCTTT
J: TRBJ1-1; D: NA; V: TRBV5-1; size: many; CDR3: CASSFQGLGTEAFF; DNA: TGCGCCAGCAGCTTCCAGGGTTTGGGCACTGAAGCTTTCTTT
J: TRBJ2-2; D: NA; V: TRBV4-3; size: few; CDR3: CASSQAWGRTGELFF; DNA: TGCGCCAGCAGCCAAGCTTGGGGGAGAACCGGGGAGCTGTTTTTT
J: TRBJ1-5; D: NA; V: TRBV4-3; size: few; CDR3: CASSQEVEPQHF; DNA: TGCGCCAGCAGCCAAGAGGTAGAGCCCCAGCATTTT
J: TRBJ2-5; D: NA; V: TRBV7-3; size: few; CDR3: CASSLPGEETQYF; DNA: TGTGCCAGCAGCTTACCGGGGGAAGAGACCCAGTACTTC
J: TRBJ1-2; D: NA; V: TRBV29-1; size: NA; CDR3: CSVVFLYGYTF; DNA: TGCAGCGTTGTTTTTCTCTATGGCTACACCTTC
J: TRBJ2-7; D: TRBD2; V: TRBV12-3/TRBV12-4; size: NA; CDR3: CASTVRGDSYEQYF; DNA: TGTGCCAGCACGGTCCGGGGGGACTCATACGAGCAGTACTTC
J: TRBJ2-7; D: NA; V: TRBV10-2; size: NA; CDR3: CASSDEGSYEQYF; DNA: TGCGCCAGCAGTGACGAGGGATCCTACGAGCAGTACTTC
J: TRBJ2-2; D: NA; V: TRBV7-3; size: few; CDR3: CASSLTTNREVGAGELFF; DNA: TGTGCCAGCAGCTTAACGACCAACAGGGAGGTTGGTGCCGGGGAGCTGTTTTTT
J: TRBJ2-7; D: TRBD1; V: TRBV6-2/TRBV6-3; size: many; CDR3: CASRHGTVSYEQYF; DNA: TGTGCCAGCAGGCACGGGACAGTTTCCTACGAGCAGTACTTC
J: TRBJ1-4; D: NA; V: TRBV15; size: many; CDR3: CATSRQNSGGASGKLFF; DNA: TGTGCCACCAGCAGACAAAACTCGGGAGGGGCCTCCGGAAAACTGTTTTTT
J: TRBJ1-5; D: NA; V: TRBV7-2; size: NA; CDR3: CASSSGGDRNQPQHF; DNA: TGTGCCAGCAGCTCAGGAGGGGACCGCAATCAGCCCCAGCATTTT
J: TRBJ2-3; D: NA; V: TRBV6-2/TRBV6-3; size: NA; CDR3: CASSYDSDLLSTDTQYF; DNA: TGTGCCAGCAGTTACGACAGCGACCTCCTTTCCACAGATACGCAGTATTTT
J: TRBJ1-4; D: TRBD1; V: TRBV2; size: few; CDR3: CASRTGTGNEKLFF; DNA: TGTGCCAGCAGAACCGGGACAGGGAACGAAAAACTGTTTTTT
J: TRBJ2-2; D: NA; V: TRBV4-3; size: NA; CDR3: CASSQELAGLAGELFF; DNA: TGCGCCAGCAGCCAGGAACTAGCTGGGTTAGCCGGGGAGCTGTTTTTT
J: TRBJ2-2; D: NA; V: TRBV7-9; size: many; CDR3: CASSPGSIPHTGELFF; DNA: TGTGCCAGCAGCCCAGGGTCGATCCCGCACACCGGGGAGCTGTTTTTT
J: TRBJ1-1; D: NA; V: TRBV29-1; size: few; CDR3: CSVGPGPATEAFF; DNA: TGCAGCGTTGGGCCAGGGCCAGCCACTGAAGCTTTCTTT
J: TRBJ2-7; D: NA; V: TRBV10-3; size: NA; CDR3: CAIRGTDNYEQYF; DNA: TGTGCCATCCGCGGGACAGACAACTACGAGCAGTACTTC
J: TRBJ2-3; D: TRBD1; V: TRBV30; size: few; CDR3: CAWEGQGGSDTQYF; DNA: TGTGCCTGGGAGGGACAGGGAGGTTCAGATACGCAGTATTTT
J: TRBJ1-6; D: NA; V: TRBV11-2; size: NA; CDR3: CASSLGVSPLHF; DNA: TGTGCCAGCAGCTTAGGAGTCTCACCCCTCCACTTT
J: TRBJ1-1; D: NA; V: TRBV12-5; size: few; CDR3: CASVAANVNTEAFF; DNA: TGTGCTAGTGTAGCGGCCAACGTGAACACTGAAGCTTTCTTT
J: TRBJ1-1; D: TRBD1; V: TRBV28; size: many; CDR3: CASKPPRGRDYTEAFF; DNA: TGTGCCAGCAAACCCCCCAGGGGGCGAGACTACACTGAAGCTTTCTTT
J: TRBJ1-1; D: NA; V: TRBV13; size: few; CDR3: CASSLGGTATEAFF; DNA: TGTGCCAGCAGCTTAGGTGGCACAGCTACTGAAGCTTTCTTT
J: TRBJ2-3; D: NA; V: TRBV27; size: many; CDR3: CASSLPGLSTDTQYF; DNA: TGTGCCAGCAGTTTACCCGGACTTAGCACAGATACGCAGTATTTT
J: TRBJ1-6; D: NA; V: TRBV28; size: few; CDR3: CASREGGTRYNSPLHF; DNA: TGTGCCAGCAGGGAGGGGGGTACACGCTACAATTCACCCCTCCACTTT
J: TRBJ2-4; D: NA; V: TRBV12-3/TRBV12-4; size: NA; CDR3: CASSLGAGLAKNIQYF; DNA: TGTGCCAGCAGTTTAGGGGCGGGGCTAGCCAAAAACATTCAGTACTTC
J: TRBJ2-1; D: NA; V: TRBV11-2; size: NA; CDR3: CASSLRGISYNEQFF; DNA: TGTGCCAGCAGCTTGCGGGGTATCTCCTACAATGAGCAGTTCTTC
J: TRBJ1-5; D: TRBD1; V: TRBV12-5; size: many; CDR3: CASGPDRGNQPQHF; DNA: TGTGCTAGTGGACCCGACAGGGGTAATCAGCCCCAGCATTTT
J: TRBJ2-1; D: NA; V: TRBV19; size: NA; CDR3: CASTTPLAATYNEQFF; DNA: TGTGCCAGTACCACCCCCCTGGCAGCTACCTACAATGAGCAGTTCTTC
J: TRBJ2-1; D: TRBD1; V: TRBV4-1; size: NA; CDR3: CASSQWTGYEQFF; DNA: TGCGCCAGCAGCCAATGGACAGGGTATGAGCAGTTCTTC
J: TRBJ2-1; D: TRBD2; V: TRBV3-1; size: NA; CDR3: CASRLSGTSGDNEQFF; DNA: TGTGCCAGCAGGCTATCCGGGACTAGCGGGGACAATGAGCAGTTCTTC
J: TRBJ1-2; D: NA; V: TRBV6-5; size: NA; CDR3: CASSYGQPPNYGYTF; DNA: TGTGCCAGCAGTTACGGCCAGCCTCCTAACTATGGCTACACCTTC
J: TRBJ2-1; D: TRBD1; V: TRBV15; size: NA; CDR3: CATSRDGTGDHEQFF; DNA: TGTGCCACCAGCAGAGACGGGACAGGGGACCATGAGCAGTTCTTC
J: TRBJ2-3; D: TRBD2; V: TRBV5-4; size: few; CDR3: CASSRKSGGTHTQYF; DNA: TGTGCCAGCAGCCGAAAGAGCGGGGGTACACATACGCAGTATTTT
J: TRBJ2-2; D: NA; V: TRBV28; size: many; CDR3: CASRGYGGPGELFF; DNA: TGTGCCAGCAGGGGATATGGGGGACCCGGGGAGCTGTTTTTT
J: TRBJ1-1; D: NA; V: TRBV6-1; size: few; CDR3: CASSRVWDTEAFF; DNA: TGTGCCAGCAGTCGAGTTTGGGACACTGAAGCTTTCTTT
J: TRBJ1-6; D: TRBD1; V: TRBV20-1; size: NA; CDR3: CSATGGRNSPLHF; DNA: TGCAGTGCGACAGGGGGTCGTAATTCACCCCTCCACTTT
J: TRBJ2-2; D: NA; V: TRBV7-9; size: few; CDR3: CASSLKGGPTPNTGELFF; DNA: TGTGCCAGCAGCTTAAAGGGGGGCCCAACCCCGAACACCGGGGAGCTGTTTTTT
J: TRBJ2-7; D: TRBD1; V: TRBV10-2; size: few; CDR3: CASRMTGNYEQYF; DNA: TGCGCCAGCAGGATGACAGGGAACTACGAGCAGTACTTC
J: TRBJ2-5; D: NA; V: TRBV4-3; size: few; CDR3: CASSQDGGLQETQYF; DNA: TGCGCCAGCAGCCAAGATGGGGGACTCCAAGAGACCCAGTACTTC
J: TRBJ2-3; D: NA; V: TRBV5-4; size: few; CDR3: CASSSLPGSTDTQYF; DNA: TGTGCCAGCAGCTCCCTCCCCGGGAGCACAGATACGCAGTATTTT
J: TRBJ1-2; D: NA; V: TRBV6-5; size: many; CDR3: CASSYAQGNYGYTF; DNA: TGTGCCAGCAGTTACGCTCAGGGGAACTATGGCTACACCTTC
J: TRBJ2-7; D: NA; V: TRBV29-1; size: NA; CDR3: CSGIGTTSYEQYF; DNA: TGCAGCGGGATCGGGACAACCTCCTACGAGCAGTACTTC
J: TRBJ2-7; D: NA; V: TRBV12-3/TRBV12-4; size: few; CDR3: CASSSQGWGYEQYF; DNA: TGTGCCAGCAGTTCCCAGGGTTGGGGCTACGAGCAGTACTTC
J: TRBJ2-7; D: NA; V: TRBV3-1; size: NA; CDR3: CASSQERTGSPFKQYF; DNA: TGTGCCAGCAGCCAAGAACGGACGGGGAGCCCTTTTAAGCAGTACTTC
J: TRBJ2-7; D: NA; V: TRBV7-8; size: many; CDR3: CASSLEGTRRYF; DNA: TGTGCCAGCAGCTTAGAAGGGACACGAAGGTACTTC
J: TRBJ2-1; D: NA; V: TRBV6-4; size: NA; CDR3: CASSGGSYNEQFF; DNA: TGTGCCAGCAGTGGGGGGTCCTACAATGAGCAGTTCTTC